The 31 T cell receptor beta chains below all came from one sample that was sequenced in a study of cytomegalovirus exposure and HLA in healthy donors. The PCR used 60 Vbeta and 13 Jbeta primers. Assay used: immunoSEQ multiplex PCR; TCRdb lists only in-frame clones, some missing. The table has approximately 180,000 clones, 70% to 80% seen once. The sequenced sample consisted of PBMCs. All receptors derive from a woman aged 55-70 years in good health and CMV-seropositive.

This CDR3 is CASKELASVNEQFF. CDR3 sequence (DNA): TGTGCCAGCAAAGAACTAGCCTCTGTCAATGAGCAGTTCTTC. This chain joins TRBV9 and TRBJ2-1; the D gene is possibly TRBD2 (6 bases). Germline CDR1 reads SGDLS; CDR2 reads YYNGEE. The CDR3 covers 14 residues. Trimming shortened V by 6 bases and J by 6 bases, and 16 bases separated the two germline ends.

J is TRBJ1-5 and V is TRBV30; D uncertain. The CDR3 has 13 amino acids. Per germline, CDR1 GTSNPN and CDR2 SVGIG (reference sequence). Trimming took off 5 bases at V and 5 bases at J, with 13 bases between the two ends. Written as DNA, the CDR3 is TGTGCCTGGGTGGGCCAACCAGATCAGCCCCAGCATTTT. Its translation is CAWVGQPDQPQHF.

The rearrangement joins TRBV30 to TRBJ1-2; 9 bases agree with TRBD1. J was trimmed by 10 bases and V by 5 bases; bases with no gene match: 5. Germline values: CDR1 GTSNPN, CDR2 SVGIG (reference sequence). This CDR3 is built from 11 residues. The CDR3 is CAWGDRELYTF. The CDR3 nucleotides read TGTGCCTGGGGGGACAGGGAGCTCTACACCTTC.

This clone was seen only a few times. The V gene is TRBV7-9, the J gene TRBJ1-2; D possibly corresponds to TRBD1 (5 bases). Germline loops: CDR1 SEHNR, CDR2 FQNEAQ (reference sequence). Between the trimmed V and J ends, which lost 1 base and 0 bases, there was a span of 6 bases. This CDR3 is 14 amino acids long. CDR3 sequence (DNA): TGTGCCAGCAGCTTAGGACAGACTAACTATGGCTACACCTTC. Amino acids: CASSLGQTNYGYTF.

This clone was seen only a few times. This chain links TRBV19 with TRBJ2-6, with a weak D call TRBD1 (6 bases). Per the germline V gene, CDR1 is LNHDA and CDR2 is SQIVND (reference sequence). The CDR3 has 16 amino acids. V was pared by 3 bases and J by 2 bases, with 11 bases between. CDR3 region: CASSINRVPGANVLTF. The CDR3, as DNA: TGTGCCAGTAGTATTAACAGGGTGCCTGGGGCCAACGTCCTGACTTTC.

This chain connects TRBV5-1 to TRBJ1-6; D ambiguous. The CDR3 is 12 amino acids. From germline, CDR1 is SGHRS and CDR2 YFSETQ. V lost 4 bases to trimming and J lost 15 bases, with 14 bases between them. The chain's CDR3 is CASSPNLGHLHF. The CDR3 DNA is TGCGCCAGCAGCCCAAACCTGGGCCACCTCCACTTT. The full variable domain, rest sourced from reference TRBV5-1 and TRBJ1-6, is KAGVTQTPRYLIKTRGQQVTLSCSPISGHRSVSWYQQTPGQGLQFLFEYFSETQRNKGNFPGRFSGRQFSNSRSEMNVSTLELGDSALYLCASSPNLGHLHFGNGTRLTVT.

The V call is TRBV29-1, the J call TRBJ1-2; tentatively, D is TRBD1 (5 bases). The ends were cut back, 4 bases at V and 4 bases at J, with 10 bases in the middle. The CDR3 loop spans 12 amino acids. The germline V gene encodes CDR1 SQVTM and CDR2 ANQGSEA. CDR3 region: CSVGGGTYGYTF. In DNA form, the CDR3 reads TGCAGCGTTGGCGGGGGGACCTATGGCTACACCTTC.

This CDR3 reads CASSLRRDSYEQYF. DNA of the CDR3: TGTGCCAGCAGCTTACGGCGGGACTCCTACGAGCAGTACTTC. The rearrangement joins TRBV11-1 to TRBJ2-7, with D possibly matching TRBD2 (6 bases). The CDR3 contains 14 residues. The V end was cut by 2 bases, the J end by 0 bases, with 8 bases between. CDR1 SGHAT and CDR2 FQDESV come from the germline V gene (reference sequence). The full variable domain, its missing parts supplied by reference TRBV11-1 and TRBJ2-7, is EAEVAQSPRYKITEKSQAVAFWCDPISGHATLYWYRQILGQGPELLVQFQDESVVDDSQLPKDRFSAERLKGVDSTLKIQPAELGDSAMYLCASSLRRDSYEQYFGPGTRLTVT.

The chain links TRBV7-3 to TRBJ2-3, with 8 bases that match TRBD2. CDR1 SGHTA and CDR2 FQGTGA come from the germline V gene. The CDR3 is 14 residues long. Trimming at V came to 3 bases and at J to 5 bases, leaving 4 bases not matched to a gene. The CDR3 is CASSLGLGLDTQYF. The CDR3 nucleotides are TGTGCCAGCAGCTTGGGACTAGGTCTAGATACGCAGTATTTT.

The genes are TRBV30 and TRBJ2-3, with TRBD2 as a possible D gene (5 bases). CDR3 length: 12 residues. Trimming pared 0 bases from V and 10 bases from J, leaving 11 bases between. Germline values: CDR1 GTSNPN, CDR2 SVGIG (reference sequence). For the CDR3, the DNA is TGTGCCTGGAGTGTAACCCGGGATGCGCAGTATTTT. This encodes CAWSVTRDAQYF.

CDR3 loop: CASSSTPGYEQYF. The CDR3 DNA reads as TGTGCCAGCAGCTCGACCCCAGGATACGAGCAGTACTTC. V gene TRBV7-2 combines with J gene TRBJ2-7; D ambiguous. The V end was cut by 4 bases, the J end by 4 bases, with 11 bases between. The CDR3 is made up of 13 amino acids. In germline, CDR1 is SGHTA, CDR2 FQGNSA.

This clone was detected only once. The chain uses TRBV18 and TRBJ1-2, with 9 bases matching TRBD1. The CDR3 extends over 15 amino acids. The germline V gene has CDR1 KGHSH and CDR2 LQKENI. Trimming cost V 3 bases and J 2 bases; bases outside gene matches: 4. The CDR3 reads CASSPGTGSNYGYTF. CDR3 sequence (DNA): TGTGCCAGCTCACCCGGGACAGGGAGCAACTATGGCTACACCTTC.

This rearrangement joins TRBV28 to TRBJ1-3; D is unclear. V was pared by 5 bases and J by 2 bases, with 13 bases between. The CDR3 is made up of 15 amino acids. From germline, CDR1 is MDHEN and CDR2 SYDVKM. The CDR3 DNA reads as TGTGCCAGCAGTACGGTTAAATCCCCTGGAAACACCATATATTTT. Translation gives CASSTVKSPGNTIYF. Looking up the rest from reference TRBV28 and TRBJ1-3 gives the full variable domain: DVKVTQSSRYLVKRTGEKVFLECVQDMDHENMFWYRQDPGLGLRLIYFSYDVKMKEKGDIPEGYSVSREKKERFSLILESASTNQTSMYLCASSTVKSPGNTIYFGEGSWLTVV.

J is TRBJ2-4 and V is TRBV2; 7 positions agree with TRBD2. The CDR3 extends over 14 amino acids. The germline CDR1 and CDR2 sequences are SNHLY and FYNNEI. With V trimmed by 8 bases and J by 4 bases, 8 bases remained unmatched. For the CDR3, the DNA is TGTGCCAGCGAATGGGGGGGTGCGAAAAACATTCAGTACTTC. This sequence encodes CASEWGGAKNIQYF.

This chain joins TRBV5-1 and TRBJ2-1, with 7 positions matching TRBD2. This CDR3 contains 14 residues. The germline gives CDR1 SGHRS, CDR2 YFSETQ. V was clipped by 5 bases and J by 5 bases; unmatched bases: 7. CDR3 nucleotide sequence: TGCGCCAGCAGATCTACTAGCGCTAACAATGAGCAGTTCTTC. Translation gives CASRSTSANNEQFF.

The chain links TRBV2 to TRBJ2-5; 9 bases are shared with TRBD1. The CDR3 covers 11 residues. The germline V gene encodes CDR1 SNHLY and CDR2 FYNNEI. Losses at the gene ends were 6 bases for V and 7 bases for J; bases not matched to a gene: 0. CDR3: CASRDRGTQYF. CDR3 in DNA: TGTGCCAGCAGGGACAGGGGGACCCAGTACTTC.

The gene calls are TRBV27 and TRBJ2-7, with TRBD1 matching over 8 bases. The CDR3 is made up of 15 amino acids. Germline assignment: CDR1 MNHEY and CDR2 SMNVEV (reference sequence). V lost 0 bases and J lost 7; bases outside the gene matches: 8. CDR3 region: CASSLSRQGACEQYF. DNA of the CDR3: TGTGCCAGCAGTTTATCGCGGCAGGGGGCTTGTGAGCAGTACTTC.

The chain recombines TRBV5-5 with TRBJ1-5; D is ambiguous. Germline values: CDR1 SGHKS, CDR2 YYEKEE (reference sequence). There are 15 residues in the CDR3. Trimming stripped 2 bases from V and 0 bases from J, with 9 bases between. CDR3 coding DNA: TGTGCCAGCAGCTTCGGGGAATATAGCAATCAGCCCCAGCATTTT. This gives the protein CASSFGEYSNQPQHF.

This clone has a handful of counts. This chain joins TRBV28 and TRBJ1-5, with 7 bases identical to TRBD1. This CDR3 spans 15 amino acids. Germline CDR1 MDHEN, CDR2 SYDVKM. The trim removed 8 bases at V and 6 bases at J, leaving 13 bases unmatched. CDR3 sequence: CASRHRTQGGQPQHF. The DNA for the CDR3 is TGTGCCAGCCGACATAGAACCCAGGGGGGTCAGCCCCAGCATTTT. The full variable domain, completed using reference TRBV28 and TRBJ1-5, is DVKVTQSSRYLVKRTGEKVFLECVQDMDHENMFWYRQDPGLGLRLIYFSYDVKMKEKGDIPEGYSVSREKKERFSLILESASTNQTSMYLCASRHRTQGGQPQHFGDGTRLSIL.

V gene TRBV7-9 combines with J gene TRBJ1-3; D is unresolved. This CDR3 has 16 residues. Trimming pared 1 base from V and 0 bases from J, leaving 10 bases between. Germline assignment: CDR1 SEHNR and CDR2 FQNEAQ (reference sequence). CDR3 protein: CASSLVQFSSGNTIYF. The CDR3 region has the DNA TGTGCCAGCAGCTTAGTGCAGTTTTCCTCTGGAAACACCATATATTTT.

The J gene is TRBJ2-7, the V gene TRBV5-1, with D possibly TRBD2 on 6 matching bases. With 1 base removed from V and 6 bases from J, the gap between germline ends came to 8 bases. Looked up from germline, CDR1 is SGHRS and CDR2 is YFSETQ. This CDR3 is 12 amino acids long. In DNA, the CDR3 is TGCGCCAGCAGCTTGCGGGAGTCCGAGCAGTACTTC. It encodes CASSLRESEQYF.

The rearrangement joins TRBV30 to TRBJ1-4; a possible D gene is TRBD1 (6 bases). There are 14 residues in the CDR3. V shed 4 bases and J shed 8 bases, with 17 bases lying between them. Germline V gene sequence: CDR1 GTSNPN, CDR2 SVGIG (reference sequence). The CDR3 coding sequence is TGTGCCTGGACCCTACAGGGAATACGAGAAAAACTGTTTTTT. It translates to CAWTLQGIREKLFF.

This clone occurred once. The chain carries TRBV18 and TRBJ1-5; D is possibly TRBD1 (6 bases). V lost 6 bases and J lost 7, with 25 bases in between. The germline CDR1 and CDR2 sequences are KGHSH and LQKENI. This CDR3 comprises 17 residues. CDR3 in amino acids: CASSNTGKGGTKQPQHF. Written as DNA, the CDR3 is TGTGCCAGCTCGAACACCGGGAAGGGTGGGACAAAACAGCCCCAGCATTTT. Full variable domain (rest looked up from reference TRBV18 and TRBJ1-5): NAGVMQNPRHLVRRRGQEARLRCSPMKGHSHVYWYRQLPEEGLKFMVYLQKENIIDESGMPKERFSAEFPKEGPSILRIQQVVRGDSAAYFCASSNTGKGGTKQPQHFGDGTRLSIL.

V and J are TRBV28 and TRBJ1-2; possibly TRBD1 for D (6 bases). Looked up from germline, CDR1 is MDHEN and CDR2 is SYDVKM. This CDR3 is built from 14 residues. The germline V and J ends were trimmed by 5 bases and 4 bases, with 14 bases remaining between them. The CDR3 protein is CASSPDSGPYGYTF. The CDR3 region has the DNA TGTGCCAGCAGTCCGGACAGTGGCCCCTATGGCTACACCTTC.

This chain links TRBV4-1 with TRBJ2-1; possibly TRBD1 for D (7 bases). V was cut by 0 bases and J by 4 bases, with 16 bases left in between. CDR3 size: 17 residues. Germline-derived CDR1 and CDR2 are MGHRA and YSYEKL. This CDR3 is CASSQDPARGVYNEQFF. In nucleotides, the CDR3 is TGCGCCAGCAGCCAAGATCCCGCCAGGGGGGTTTACAATGAGCAGTTCTTC.

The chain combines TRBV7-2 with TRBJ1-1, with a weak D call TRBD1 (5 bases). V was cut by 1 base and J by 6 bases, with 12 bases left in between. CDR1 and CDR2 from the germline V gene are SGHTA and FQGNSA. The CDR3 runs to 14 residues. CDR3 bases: TGTGCCAGCAGCTTAGGGAGGGGCGGGGCTGAAGCTTTCTTT. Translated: CASSLGRGGAEAFF.

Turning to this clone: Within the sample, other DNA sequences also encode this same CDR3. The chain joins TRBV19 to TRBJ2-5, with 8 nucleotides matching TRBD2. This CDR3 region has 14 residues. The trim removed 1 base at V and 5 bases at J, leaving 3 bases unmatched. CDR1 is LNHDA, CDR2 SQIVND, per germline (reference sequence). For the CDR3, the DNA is TGTGCCAGTAGTATAGCGGGGGGGCTGGAGACCCAGTACTTC. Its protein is CASSIAGGLETQYF. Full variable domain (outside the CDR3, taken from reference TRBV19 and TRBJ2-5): DGGITQSPKYLFRKEGQNVTLSCEQNLNHDAMYWYRQDPGQGLRLIYYSQIVNDFQKGDIAEGYSVSREKKESFPLTVTSAQKNPTAFYLCASSIAGGLETQYFGPGTRLLVL.

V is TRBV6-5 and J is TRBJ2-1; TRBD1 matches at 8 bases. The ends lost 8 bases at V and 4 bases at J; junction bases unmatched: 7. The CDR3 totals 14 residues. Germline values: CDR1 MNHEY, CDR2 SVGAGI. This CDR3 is CASLRGPGYNEQFF. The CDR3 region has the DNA TGTGCCAGCCTCAGGGGGCCGGGATACAATGAGCAGTTCTTC.

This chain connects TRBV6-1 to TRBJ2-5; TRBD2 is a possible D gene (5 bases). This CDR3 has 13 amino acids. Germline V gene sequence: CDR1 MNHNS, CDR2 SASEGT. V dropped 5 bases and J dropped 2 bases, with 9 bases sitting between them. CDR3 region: CASSFRRQETQYF. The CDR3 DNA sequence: TGTGCCAGCAGTTTCAGGAGGCAAGAGACCCAGTACTTC.

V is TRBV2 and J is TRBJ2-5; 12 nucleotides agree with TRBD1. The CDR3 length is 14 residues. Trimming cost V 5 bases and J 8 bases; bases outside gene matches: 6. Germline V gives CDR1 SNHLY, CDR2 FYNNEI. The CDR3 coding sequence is TGTGCCAGCAGTTCTGGGGACAGGGGGCAAACCCAGTACTTC. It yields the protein CASSSGDRGQTQYF.

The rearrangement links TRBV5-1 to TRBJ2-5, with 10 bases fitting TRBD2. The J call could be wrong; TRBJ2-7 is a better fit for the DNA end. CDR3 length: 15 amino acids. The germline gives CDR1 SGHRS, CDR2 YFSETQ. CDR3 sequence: CASSSPSGRVYEQYF. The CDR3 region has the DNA TGCGCCAGCAGCTCCCCCAGCGGGAGGGTGTACGAGCAGTACTTC.